A selection of T cell receptor beta chains follows, all from one sample in a study of blood T cell repertoires in COVID-19. Method: immunoSEQ multiplex PCR; TCRdb's copy keeps in-frame clones and lacks some. The sample yields around 210,000 clones, about 91% seen once. Sequencing was performed on peripheral blood. All receptors derive from a man between 18 and 29 years old with active or convalescent COVID-19. Each CDR3 is given with its conserved first and last residue. A D gene is named only where the DNA matches it firmly. Some rows have no size entry. The others give once, few or many, or a class for an expanded clone.

d_call j_call v_call clone_size cdr3_aa cdr3_nt
. TRBJ2-4 TRBV12-3/TRBV12-4 . CASRAGGNIQYF TGTGCCAGCAGGGCTGGAGGCAACATTCAGTACTTC
. TRBJ2-7 TRBV14 . CASSPLVAGTEQYF TGTGCCAGCAGCCCGCTAGTGGCGGGAACCGAGCAGTACTTC
TRBD2 TRBJ2-1 TRBV10-2 . CASSGSGGGTQFF TGCGCCAGCAGTGGTTCGGGAGGAGGGACGCAGTTCTTC
. TRBJ2-5 TRBV5-4 . CASSGRAEQETQYF TGTGCCAGCAGCGGTCGCGCGGAACAAGAGACCCAGTACTTC
. TRBJ1-1 TRBV19 . CASSSGVRAFF TGTGCCAGCTCCTCCGGGGTTCGAGCTTTCTTT
. TRBJ1-2 TRBV5-5 . CASSLVVGVVNYGYTF TGTGCCAGCAGCTTGGTAGTAGGGGTCGTCAACTATGGCTACACCTTC
. TRBJ2-7 TRBV30 . CAWSQSYEQYF TGTGCCTGGAGTCAGTCCTACGAGCAGTACTTC
. TRBJ1-4 TRBV18 . CASSPPSSGTYEKLFF TGTGCCAGCTCACCCCCGTCCAGCGGAACCTATGAAAAACTGTTTTTT
. TRBJ2-7 TRBV21-1 . CASRTTRDRGNDEQYF TGTGCCAGCAGGACCACCCGGGACAGGGGGAACGACGAGCAGTACTTC
. TRBJ2-1 TRBV6-2/TRBV6-3 . CASSWAPSAANEQFF TGTGCCAGCAGTTGGGCCCCATCAGCGGCAAATGAGCAGTTCTTC
. TRBJ2-2 TRBV19 . CASKSGLIAGELFF TGTGCCAGTAAAAGCGGGTTGATCGCCGGGGAGCTGTTTTTT
. TRBJ2-2 TRBV7-2 . CASSLSGAGELFF TGTGCCAGCAGCTTATCAGGGGCCGGGGAGCTGTTTTTT
TRBD1 TRBJ2-3 TRBV3-1/TRBV3-2 . CASSDGTARADTQYF TGTGCCAGCAGCGACGGGACAGCAAGAGCAGATACGCAGTATTTT
TRBD2 TRBJ2-1 TRBV19 . CASMGAVGTSGSGIYNEQFF TGTGCCAGTATGGGGGCTGTCGGGACTAGCGGGTCCGGGATATACAATGAGCAGTTCTTC
TRBD1 TRBJ1-6 TRBV27 few CASSLGADRRSPLHF TGTGCCAGCAGTTTAGGGGCGGACAGGCGGTCACCCCTCCACTTT
. TRBJ2-7 TRBV5-1 . CASSGGRSSYEQYF TGCGCCAGCAGCGGGGGGAGGAGCTCCTACGAGCAGTACTTC
TRBD2 TRBJ2-1 TRBV5-1 . CASSRPRGAGVFDEQFF TGCGCCAGCAGCCGACCCCGAGGGGCGGGAGTTTTCGATGAGCAGTTCTTC
. TRBJ1-2 TRBV2 few CASTPTGNSDGYTF TGTGCCAGCACTCCAACCGGGAACAGCGATGGCTACACCTTC
. TRBJ1-2 TRBV5-1 . CASSPGDGYTF TGCGCCAGCAGCCCGGGGGACGGCTACACCTTC
. TRBJ1-2 TRBV5-1 . CASSLAPGSNYGYTF TGCGCCAGCAGCTTGGCCCCGGGTTCTAACTATGGCTACACCTTC
TRBD1 TRBJ1-1 TRBV11-2 . CASSTGQGSGYTEAFF TGTGCCAGCAGCACAGGACAGGGCTCGGGGTACACTGAAGCTTTCTTT
. TRBJ2-7 TRBV5-1 . CASSLGGTDSYEQYF TGCGCCAGCAGCTTGGGCGGGACGGATTCCTACGAGCAGTACTTC
. TRBJ2-3 TRBV7-9 . CASSLVGGKYF TGTGCCAGCAGCTTAGTCGGGGGAAAGTATTTT
. TRBJ1-1 TRBV27 . CASSLAGPTEAFF TGTGCCAGCAGTTTGGCAGGGCCCACTGAAGCTTTCTTT
. TRBJ2-1 TRBV6-1 . CASSDTGWVVDEQFF TGTGCCAGCAGTGACACAGGGTGGGTAGTGGATGAGCAGTTCTTC
. TRBJ1-4 TRBV5-4 . CASSVGDTPNEKLFF TGTGCCAGCAGCGTGGGGGACACCCCAAATGAAAAACTGTTTTTT
. TRBJ1-3 TRBV6-5 . CASSYTDTGNTIYF TGTGCCAGCAGTTACACAGACACTGGAAACACCATATATTTT
TRBD1 TRBJ2-1 TRBV9 few CASNRQGTNNEQFF TGTGCCAGCAACAGACAGGGAACTAACAATGAGCAGTTCTTC
. TRBJ2-3 TRBV19 . CASSMGPNQNTQYF TGTGCCAGTAGTATGGGGCCTAATCAGAATACGCAGTATTTT
TRBD1 TRBJ1-3 TRBV19 . CASSTGTVSGNTIYF TGTGCCAGTAGTACAGGGACAGTTAGCGGAAACACCATATATTTT
TRBD1 TRBJ2-5 TRBV7-7 . CASSLAPTGVALQETQYF TGTGCTAGCAGCTTAGCGCCGACAGGGGTGGCCCTCCAAGAGACCCAGTACTTC
TRBD2 TRBJ2-1 TRBV5-4 . CASSELAGTVLSEQFF TGTGCCAGCAGTGAACTAGCGGGAACGGTTTTGAGTGAGCAGTTCTTC
TRBD2 TRBJ2-1 TRBV2 . CASRKGTSGGNEQFF TGTGCCAGCAGGAAGGGGACTAGCGGGGGGAATGAGCAGTTCTTC
TRBD2 TRBJ2-1 TRBV27 once CASSLGSSGFYNEQFF TGTGCCAGCAGTTTAGGCTCTAGCGGGTTCTACAATGAGCAGTTCTTC
TRBD1 TRBJ1-6 TRBV2 . CASSDTPSGQGAVNSPLHF TGTGCCAGCAGTGACACCCCCTCAGGACAGGGGGCTGTTAATTCACCCCTCCACTTT
TRBD1 TRBJ1-5 TRBV28 . CASSPTRTGHRGNQPQHF TGTGCCAGCAGTCCCACCCGGACAGGACACAGGGGCAATCAGCCCCAGCATTTT
. TRBJ1-1 TRBV19 . CASSGQVNTEAFF TGTGCCAGTAGTGGGCAGGTGAACACTGAAGCTTTCTTT
. TRBJ1-6 TRBV28 few CASILQGSSPLHF TGTGCCAGCATACTACAGGGCAGTTCACCCCTCCACTTT
. TRBJ1-5 TRBV27 . CATQFSGINQPQHF TGTGCCACCCAGTTCTCGGGGATCAATCAGCCCCAGCATTTT
TRBD2 TRBJ2-1 TRBV24-1 . CATSDGSGGPFFNEQFF TGTGCCACCAGTGACGGGTCGGGAGGACCTTTCTTCAATGAGCAGTTCTTC
. TRBJ1-2 TRBV27 . CASSLSGTWNYGYTF TGTGCCAGCAGTTTATCCGGGACTTGGAACTATGGCTACACCTTC
. TRBJ2-5 TRBV14 . CASSQVSGLQETQYF TGTGCCAGCAGCCAAGTTAGCGGCTTACAAGAGACCCAGTACTTC
TRBD2 TRBJ2-7 TRBV6-5 once CASSYSTGLAELEQYF TGTGCCAGCAGTTACTCGACGGGACTAGCGGAGTTGGAGCAGTACTTC
. TRBJ2-7 TRBV18 . CASSPPPLGTGQQYF TGTGCCAGCTCACCACCTCCGCTCGGCACTGGGCAGCAGTACTTC